What follows are 12 T cell receptor beta chains derived from one specimen sequenced in a study of CD8 T cells in ankylosing spondylitis. A single record per CDR3 protein comes from TCRdb applying MiXCR to the 5' RACE reads. Of around 300,000 distinct CDR3 sequences in the sample, more than 20% were seen once. Sequences were obtained from blood, either unsorted or a sorted T cell fraction (not recorded which). These TCRs come from a female donor with ankylosing spondylitis or in good health (not recorded which).

This clonotype was seen many times. The rearrangement joins TRBV12-3 or TRBV12-4 to TRBJ2-1, with unresolved D. This CDR3 contains 16 residues. Between the trimmed V and J ends, which lost 7 bases and 0 bases, there was a span of 16 bases. In nucleotides, the CDR3 is TGTGCCAGCACGTCGGGTCTGGTGAGCTCCTACAATGAGCAGTTCTTC. It is translated as CASTSGLVSSYNEQFF.

This clonotype was counted only a few times. This chain uses TRBV7-2 with TRBJ1-6, with D hard to call. The germline gives CDR1 SGHTA, CDR2 FQGNSA. The CDR3 spans 12 residues. The V and J ends lost 0 bases and 14 bases respectively, with 8 bases between them. DNA for the CDR3: TGTGCCAGCAGCTTAGCTGGTGTGACCCTCCACTTT. Translating gives CASSLAGVTLHF.

Only a few counts were recorded for this clonotype. The V and J genes are TRBV29-1 and TRBJ2-1, with 10 positions matching TRBD1. Trimming cost V 6 bases and J 5 bases; bases outside gene matches: 16. Germline V gene data show CDR1 as SQVTM and CDR2 as ANQGSEA. This CDR3 is built from 17 residues. This CDR3 reads CSVRDRGSWGLNNEQFF. Written as DNA, the CDR3 is TGCAGCGTCCGGGACAGGGGTTCATGGGGCCTTAACAATGAGCAGTTCTTC.

The genes are TRBV20-1 and TRBJ2-5; D gene ambiguous. CDR1 and CDR2 (germline): DFQATT, SNEGSKA (reference sequence). The CDR3 totals 12 residues. Trimming took off 3 bases at V and 1 base at J, with 6 bases between the two ends. The CDR3 DNA reads as TGCAGTGCTAGTCTCACCCAAGAGACCCAGTACTTC. Translated, it gives CSASLTQETQYF.

About this clonotype itself: The CDR3 does not close with the conserved phenylalanine or tryptophan, likely indicating a read error. This chain joins TRBV19 and TRBJ1-5; D gene uncertain. Trimming removed 7 bases at V and 7 bases at J, with 5 bases between. Germline V gene lookup returns CDR1 LNHDA and CDR2 SQIVND (reference sequence). The CDR3 contains 10 residues. The CDR3 DNA sequence: TGTGCCAGTAATAGGCAGCCCCAGCATCTT. The encoded protein is CASNRQPQHL.

The chain is built from TRBV6-5 and TRBJ2-1; 9 nucleotides match TRBD1. The CDR3 loop spans 14 amino acids. Trimming took 6 bases from V and 2 from J; bases not matched to a gene: 2. In germline, CDR1 is MNHEY, CDR2 SVGAGI. The DNA for the CDR3 is TGTGCCAGCAGATACAGGGGGCCCTACAATGAGCAGTTCTTC. Residues: CASRYRGPYNEQFF.

The gene calls are TRBV7-2 and TRBJ2-7; tentatively, D is TRBD1 or TRBD2 (5 bases each). Looked up from germline, CDR1 is SGHTA and CDR2 is FQGNSA. This CDR3 region has 14 residues. V dropped 4 bases and J dropped 3 bases, with 13 bases sitting between them. The CDR3 DNA sequence: TGTGCCAGCAGCTCAATAGGGACCCTCTACGAGCAGTACTTC. This gives the protein CASSSIGTLYEQYF.

This clonotype was seen at least ten times. The rearrangement uses TRBV24-1 and TRBJ2-1, with 8 bases lining up with TRBD2. The CDR3 runs 14 residues. Unmatched junction bases numbered 5, after V lost 5 bases and J lost 6 bases. The germline gives CDR1 KGHDR, CDR2 SFDVKD. The CDR3 is CATSASGGGNEQFF. CDR3 in DNA: TGTGCCACCAGTGCCTCGGGAGGGGGCAATGAGCAGTTCTTC.

The chain employs TRBV24-1 and TRBJ2-2; D possibly corresponds to TRBD2 (5 bases). This CDR3 comprises 13 residues. Trimming took off 3 bases at V and 9 bases at J, with 10 bases between the two ends. In germline, CDR1 is KGHDR, CDR2 SFDVKD. This CDR3 reads CATSDGSDRELFF. CDR3 in DNA: TGTGCCACCAGTGATGGGAGCGACAGGGAGCTGTTTTTT.

The V call is TRBV4-3, the J call TRBJ2-3, with 14 positions matching TRBD2. The germline gives CDR1 LGHNA, CDR2 YSLEER. The CDR3 has 16 residues. The J segment lost 3 bases and the V segment lost 1 base, leaving 0 bases of the junction unmatched. CDR3 bases: TGCGCCAGCAGCCAAGGGACTAGCGGGAGGACAGATACGCAGTATTTT. Protein sequence: CASSQGTSGRTDTQYF.

The chain couples TRBV7-2 to TRBJ1-5; 9 positions match TRBD1. The CDR3 sequence is 16 residues long. The germline gives CDR1 SGHTA, CDR2 FQGNSA. V lost 4 bases and J lost 1; bases outside the gene matches: 5. The CDR3 bases are TGTGCCAGCAGCTCAAGGGGACAGGGAAGCAATCAGCCCCAGCATTTT. This translates into CASSSRGQGSNQPQHF. The full variable domain, completed using reference TRBV7-2 and TRBJ1-5, is GAGVSQSPSNKVTEKGKDVELRCDPISGHTALYWYRQSLGQGLEFLIYFQGNSAPDKSGLPSDRFSAERTGGSVSTLTIQRTQQEDSAVYLCASSSRGQGSNQPQHFGDGTRLSIL.

This rearrangement joins TRBV4-3 to TRBJ1-2; D is perhaps TRBD1 (5 bases). Germline V CDR1 and CDR2: LGHNA, YSLEER. V lost 4 bases to trimming and J lost 5 bases, with 14 bases between them. There are 14 residues in the CDR3. The CDR3 DNA sequence: TGCGCCAGCAGCCTCGGGTCCGGGGGTTATGGCTACACCTTC. This translates into CASSLGSGGYGYTF.